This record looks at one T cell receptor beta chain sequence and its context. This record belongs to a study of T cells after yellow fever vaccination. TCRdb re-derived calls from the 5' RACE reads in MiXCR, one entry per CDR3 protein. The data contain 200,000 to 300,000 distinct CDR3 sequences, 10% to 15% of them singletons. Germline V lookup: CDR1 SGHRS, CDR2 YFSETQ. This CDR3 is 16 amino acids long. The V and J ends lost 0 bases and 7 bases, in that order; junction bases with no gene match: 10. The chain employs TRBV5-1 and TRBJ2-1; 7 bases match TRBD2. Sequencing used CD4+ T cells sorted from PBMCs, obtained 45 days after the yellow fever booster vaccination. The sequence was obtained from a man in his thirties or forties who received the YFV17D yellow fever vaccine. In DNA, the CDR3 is TGCGCCAGCAGCTTGGCCTGGACTAGTATTCGGAATGAGCAGTTCTTC. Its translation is CASSLAWTSIRNEQFF. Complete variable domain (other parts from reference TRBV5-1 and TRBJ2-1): KAGVTQTPRYLIKTRGQQVTLSCSPISGHRSVSWYQQTPGQGLQFLFEYFSETQRNKGNFPGRFSGRQFSNSRSEMNVSTLELGDSALYLCASSLAWTSIRNEQFFGPGTRLTVL.